This T cell receptor beta chain appears in the sequencing data of a study of shared clonotypes between healthy human individuals. Some clones are missing from TCRdb's copy, which holds only in-frame ones; the method was immunoSEQ multiplex PCR. The repertoire holds 450,000 to 650,000 clones, around three quarters seen once, with around 13% in the top ten. Germline CDR1 is KGHSH and CDR2 is LQKENI. The CDR3 consists of 13 residues. J was trimmed by 13 bases and V by 2 bases; bases with no gene match: 8. The rearrangement links TRBV18 to TRBJ2-1, with 7 nucleotides matching TRBD2. The source is a woman aged 40 to 50 in good health. Some clones in this sample may be carry-over from other donors' samples. Sample: PBMCs. CDR3 in DNA: TGTGCCAGCTCACCAGGAGGGAGGGAAACCCAGTTCTTC. It encodes CASSPGGRETQFF.